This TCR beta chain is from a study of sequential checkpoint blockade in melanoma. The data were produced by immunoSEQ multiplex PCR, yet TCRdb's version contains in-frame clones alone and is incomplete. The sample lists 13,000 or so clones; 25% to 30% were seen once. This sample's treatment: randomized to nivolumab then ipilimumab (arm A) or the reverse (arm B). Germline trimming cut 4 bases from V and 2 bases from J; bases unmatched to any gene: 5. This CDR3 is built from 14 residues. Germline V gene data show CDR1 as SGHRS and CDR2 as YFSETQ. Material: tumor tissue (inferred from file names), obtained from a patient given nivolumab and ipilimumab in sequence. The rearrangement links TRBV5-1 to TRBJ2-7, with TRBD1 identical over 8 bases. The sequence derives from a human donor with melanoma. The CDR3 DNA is TGCGCCAGCAGCCCCGGGACAGGTACCTACGAGCAGTACTTC. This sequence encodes CASSPGTGTYEQYF.